Shown below are 29 T cell receptor beta chains from a single sample sequenced in a study of T-cell reconstitution after alpha-beta-depleted transplantation in children. Construction of the TCRbeta library involved unique molecular identifiers. MiXCR, applied by TCRdb to the PCR reads, yields one record per CDR3 protein. Among 40,000 to 55,000 distinct CDR3 sequences listed, nearly 9.5% were seen once. The input for sequencing was PBMCs, mostly from graft donor cells, taken 60 days after TCRalphabeta/CD19-depleted stem cell transplant. The receptor source for this set is a male patient aged 2 to 9 who had a stem cell transplant for chronic granulomatous disease, so the T cells may come from the graft donor.

This chain uses TRBV4-2 with TRBJ2-1; D is perhaps TRBD1 or TRBD2 (5 bases each). V was pared by 9 bases and J by 6 bases, with 15 bases between. Looked up from germline, CDR1 is LGHNA and CDR2 is YNFKEQ. The CDR3 has 13 amino acids. The CDR3 spells CARGPGALNEQFF. CDR3 sequence (DNA): TGTGCCAGGGGCCCCGGGGCCCTCAATGAGCAGTTCTTC.

This clonotype has ten or more counts. V usage is TRBV7-2 and J usage is TRBJ1-2; no reliable D call. V was trimmed by 1 base and J by 0 bases, leaving 6 bases between them. The germline V gene has CDR1 SGHTA and CDR2 FQGNSA. CDR3 length: 14 residues. CDR3 sequence: CASSLGSANYGYTF. For the CDR3, the DNA is TGTGCCAGCAGCTTAGGGAGCGCTAACTATGGCTACACCTTC.

The sample holds many counts of this clonotype. The genes are TRBV13 and TRBJ2-2; TRBD2 is a possible D gene (6 bases). Trimming removed 6 bases at V and 7 bases at J, with 9 bases between. CDR1 is PRHDT, CDR2 FYEKMQ, per germline (reference sequence). The CDR3 is 12 amino acids. CDR3 protein: CASRAGFGELFF. Written as DNA, the CDR3 is TGTGCCAGCAGGGCGGGATTCGGGGAGCTGTTTTTT. Complete variable domain (other parts from reference TRBV13 and TRBJ2-2): AAGVIQSPRHLIKEKRETATLKCYPIPRHDTVYWYQQGPGQDPQFLISFYEKMQSDKGSIPDRFSAQQFSDYHSELNMSSLELGDSALYFCASRAGFGELFFGEGSRLTVL.

This clonotype was counted ten times or more. The chain links TRBV19 to TRBJ1-1; D call uncertain. The ends were cut back, 5 bases at V and 1 base at J, with 11 bases in the middle. The CDR3 sequence is 14 residues long. Germline V gives CDR1 LNHDA, CDR2 SQIVND (reference sequence). For the CDR3, the DNA is TGTGCCAGTAGTGCGCCTGGACGGAACACTGAAGCTTTCTTT. Translated, it gives CASSAPGRNTEAFF.

The rearrangement links TRBV27 to TRBJ1-1; TRBD1 aligns across 7 bases. The CDR3 has 14 amino acids. Trimming took 6 bases from V and 5 from J; bases not matched to a gene: 9. From germline, CDR1 is MNHEY and CDR2 SMNVEV (reference sequence). CDR3 region: CASSRQGTVTEAFF. CDR3 coding DNA: TGTGCCAGCAGCCGACAGGGTACTGTTACTGAAGCTTTCTTT.

This clonotype was counted a few times. This rearrangement joins TRBV14 to TRBJ2-2, with unresolved D. The CDR3 has 14 amino acids. V was trimmed by 1 base and J by 7 bases, leaving 10 bases between them. Germline V gene data show CDR1 as SGHDN and CDR2 as FVKESK. This chain's CDR3 is CASSQVGADGELFF. The DNA of the CDR3 is TGTGCCAGCAGCCAAGTCGGTGCGGACGGGGAGCTGTTTTTT.

This clonotype was picked up many times. This rearrangement joins TRBV14 to TRBJ1-5; D is uncertain. This CDR3 spans 12 amino acids. V lost 1 base and J 6 bases, leaving 4 bases between the germline ends. Per germline, CDR1 SGHDN and CDR2 FVKESK. DNA for the CDR3: TGTGCCAGCAGCCAAGGCTCTCAGCCCCAGCATTTT. Protein: CASSQGSQPQHF. The full variable domain, in which reference TRBV14 and TRBJ1-5 provide the parts outside the CDR3, is EAGVTQFPSHSVIEKGQTVTLRCDPISGHDNLYWYRRVMGKEIKFLLHFVKESKQDESGMPNNRFLAERTGGTYSTLKVQPAELEDSGVYFCASSQGSQPQHFGDGTRLSIL.

This clonotype was counted ten times or more. The chain carries TRBV24-1 and TRBJ2-1; 12 bases are a match to TRBD2. Germline CDR1 and CDR2: KGHDR and SFDVKD. J lost 9 bases, V lost 9 bases, and 5 bases had no gene match. This CDR3 has 13 amino acids. The CDR3, as DNA: TGTGCCACCCGCCGACTAGCGGGAGTTGAGCAGTTCTTC. Translated: CATRRLAGVEQFF.

This clonotype was seen many times. The chain uses TRBV5-6 and TRBJ1-2; D gene ambiguous. CDR3 length: 14 residues. The germline V gene encodes CDR1 SGHDT and CDR2 YYEEEE. The V end was cut by 1 base, the J end by 4 bases, with 11 bases between. The CDR3 DNA reads TGTGCCAGCAGCTTGAGTATGGTGGGCTATGGCTACACCTTC. Translating gives CASSLSMVGYGYTF.

This clonotype showed up just a few times. J is TRBJ1-5 and V is TRBV21-1. TRBV21-1 is given as a pseudogene. The CDR3 length is 17 residues. CDR3 amino acids: CASSKNPQLCSNQPQHF. In nucleotides, the CDR3 is TGTGCCAGCAGCAAAAACCCTCAACTGTGTAGCAATCAGCCCCAGCATTTT.

This clonotype showed up many times. The rearrangement joins TRBV5-6 to TRBJ2-1, with a weak D call TRBD2 (5 bases). In germline, CDR1 is SGHDT, CDR2 YYEEEE. Trimming took 4 bases from V and 1 from J, leaving 9 bases between them. This CDR3 spans 14 amino acids. CDR3 amino acids: CASSDTGSYNEQFF. CDR3 sequence (DNA): TGTGCCAGCAGCGACACGGGATCCTACAATGAGCAGTTCTTC.

The sample holds a few counts of this clonotype. The V call is TRBV11-2, the J call TRBJ2-7, with 7 bases fitting TRBD1. Trimming at V came to 7 bases and at J to 3 bases, leaving 15 bases not matched to a gene. Looked up from germline, CDR1 is SGHAT and CDR2 is FQNNGV. This CDR3 contains 16 residues. The DNA for the CDR3 is TGTGCCAGCATAAGGGGGCTTGTTTTAGGGAACTACGAGCAGTACTTC. Protein: CASIRGLVLGNYEQYF.

V gene TRBV7-2 combines with J gene TRBJ2-7; 8 nucleotides agree with TRBD2. This CDR3 region has 16 residues. Germline CDR1 is SGHTA and CDR2 is FQGNSA. Trimming cost V 2 bases and J 5 bases; bases outside gene matches: 11. CDR3: CASSLISIGRADEQYF. For the CDR3, the DNA is TGTGCCAGCAGCTTAATAAGTATCGGGAGGGCCGACGAGCAGTACTTC.

This sequence joins TRBV10-2 and TRBJ1-3, with D unresolved. The CDR3 is 15 residues long. Trimming stripped 3 bases from V and 4 bases from J, with 13 bases between. CDR1 and CDR2 from the germline V gene are WSHSY and SAAADI. CDR3 sequence reads: CASSDSRPPGNTIYF. For the CDR3, the DNA is TGCGCCAGCAGTGATTCGAGACCGCCGGGAAACACCATATATTTT.

In this sample, this clonotype turned up many times. The rearrangement joins TRBV20-1 to TRBJ2-1; D possibly corresponds to TRBD2 (6 bases). The V end was cut by 5 bases, the J end by 7 bases, with 12 bases between. This CDR3 comprises 12 residues. From germline, CDR1 is DFQATT and CDR2 SNEGSKA (reference sequence). CDR3 protein: CSAVLASNEQFF. DNA of the CDR3: TGCAGTGCTGTACTAGCTTCAAATGAGCAGTTCTTC.

V is TRBV3-1 and J is TRBJ1-2; a weak D match, TRBD1 (6 bases). The CDR3 sequence is 12 residues long. Per the germline V gene, CDR1 is LGHDT and CDR2 is YNNKEL (reference sequence). V lost 3 bases to trimming and J lost 7 bases, with 9 bases between them. CDR3 sequence reads: CASSHNRAGYTF. The CDR3 region has the DNA TGTGCCAGCAGCCACAACAGGGCTGGCTACACCTTC.

This clonotype has at least ten counts. This chain connects TRBV19 to TRBJ2-1, with a weak D call TRBD2 (6 bases). Germline V gene lookup returns CDR1 LNHDA and CDR2 SQIVND (reference sequence). V was cut by 7 bases and J by 4 bases, with 17 bases left in between. The CDR3 contains 15 residues. The CDR3 protein is CASTPSGTPYNEQFF. CDR3 coding DNA: TGTGCCAGTACCCCAAGTGGGACTCCTTACAATGAGCAGTTCTTC.

This clonotype has at least ten counts. This chain joins TRBV7-2 and TRBJ2-7, with TRBD2 matching over 7 bases. Losses at the gene ends were 9 bases for V and 3 bases for J; bases not matched to a gene: 11. Germline V gives CDR1 SGHTA, CDR2 FQGNSA. CDR3 length: 14 residues. CDR3 nucleotide sequence: TGTGCCAGTAAGCGTGCGGGCGGGAGCTACGAGCAGTACTTC. Translation: CASKRAGGSYEQYF.

This clonotype qualifies as medium-sized. In DNA form, the CDR3 reads TGTGCCAGCAGCTCGTCTAGCGGGAGCTTCTACAATGAGCAGTTCTTC. Its translation: CASSSSSGSFYNEQFF. This sequence joins TRBV28 and TRBJ2-1; 10 bases fit TRBD2. Germline V gene sequence: CDR1 MDHEN, CDR2 SYDVKM. The CDR3 covers 16 residues. V shed 6 bases and J 3 bases; nucleotides not matched to a gene: 8.

In its sample, this clonotype was seen a few times. V is TRBV7-6 and J is TRBJ1-6, with 7 nucleotides matching TRBD1. Per germline, CDR1 SGHVS and CDR2 FNYEAQ. CDR3 size: 14 residues. The V and J ends lost 0 bases and 9 bases, in that order; junction bases with no gene match: 2. CDR3 in DNA: TGTGCCAGCAGCTTAGCAGGGGGCGGTTCACCCCTCCACTTT. It yields the protein CASSLAGGGSPLHF.

This clonotype was detected many times. The rearrangement uses TRBV7-6 and TRBJ2-1; TRBD2 matches 10 bases. The CDR3 runs 15 residues. Germline V gene data show CDR1 as SGHVS and CDR2 as FNYEAQ. V was pared by 2 bases and J by 10 bases, with 8 bases of the junction left unmatched. CDR3 in amino acids: CASSLTLAGKAEQFF. CDR3 nucleotides: TGTGCCAGCAGCTTAACACTAGCGGGAAAAGCGGAGCAGTTCTTC.

This clonotype occurred many times. The rearrangement links TRBV12-3 or TRBV12-4 to TRBJ2-1; D gene uncertain. The CDR3 is 13 residues long. V was pared by 4 bases and J by 4 bases, with 8 bases between. CDR3 DNA sequence: TGTGCCAGCAGTTATTCCAAATACAATGAGCAGTTCTTC. It codes for CASSYSKYNEQFF.

This clonotype was detected a few times. The rearrangement links TRBV20-1 to TRBJ2-1; TRBD2 aligns across 13 bases. The ends lost 5 bases at V and 7 bases at J; junction bases unmatched: 5. The CDR3 runs 14 residues. CDR1 is DFQATT, CDR2 SNEGSKA, per germline (reference sequence). CDR3 region: CSARTSGRMNEQFF. CDR3 coding DNA: TGCAGTGCTCGGACTAGCGGGAGAATGAATGAGCAGTTCTTC.

This clonotype was recorded at least ten times. The gene calls are TRBV29-1 and TRBJ2-3, with TRBD2 matching over 7 bases. Trimming cost V 6 bases and J 2 bases; bases outside gene matches: 8. The length of the CDR3 is 14 residues. Looked up from germline, CDR1 is SQVTM and CDR2 is ANQGSEA. The CDR3 is CSVSGNPFTDTQYF. CDR3 coding DNA: TGCAGCGTCAGCGGGAATCCTTTCACAGATACGCAGTATTTT.

This clonotype occurred many times. V gene TRBV5-1 combines with J gene TRBJ1-1; D unclear. Germline V gene data show CDR1 as SGHRS and CDR2 as YFSETQ. Trimming removed 4 bases from V and 7 bases from J, with 17 bases in between. CDR3 size: 14 residues. The CDR3 loop reads CASSKDGKWGEAFF. The CDR3 region has the DNA TGCGCCAGCAGCAAGGACGGGAAGTGGGGTGAAGCTTTCTTT.

J is TRBJ2-3 and V is TRBV7-2; D is perhaps TRBD2 (5 bases). V was clipped by 1 base and J by 1 base, with 6 bases between them. There are 14 residues in the CDR3. Germline lookup yields CDR1 SGHTA and CDR2 FQGNSA. In DNA, the CDR3 is TGTGCCAGCAGCTTAGGGACTGGCACAGATACGCAGTATTTT. It encodes CASSLGTGTDTQYF.

This clonotype has just a few counts. The chain joins TRBV7-2 to TRBJ2-1; 9 bases map to TRBD2. The germline CDR1 and CDR2 sequences are SGHTA and FQGNSA. The trim removed 5 bases at V and 8 bases at J, leaving 10 bases unmatched. The CDR3 extends over 15 amino acids. DNA for the CDR3: TGTGCCAGCAGCCCTCGGATAGCGGGAGATTATGAGCAGTTCTTC. It encodes CASSPRIAGDYEQFF.

The sample holds many counts of this clonotype. The gene calls are TRBV20-1 and TRBJ2-1, with 7 nucleotides matching TRBD2. Trimming removed 5 bases from V and 2 bases from J; junction bases left unmatched: 6. CDR1 and CDR2 from the germline V gene are DFQATT and SNEGSKA (reference sequence). This CDR3 has 14 amino acids. The CDR3 reads CSASGTTAYNEQFF. CDR3 in DNA: TGCAGTGCTTCCGGGACTACCGCCTACAATGAGCAGTTCTTC.

This clonotype was seen at least ten times. This chain links TRBV7-2 with TRBJ2-1; 8 bases align to TRBD2. Losses at the gene ends were 5 bases for V and 0 bases for J; bases not matched to a gene: 6. Per the germline V gene, CDR1 is SGHTA and CDR2 is FQGNSA. The CDR3 has 16 residues. The DNA of the CDR3 is TGTGCCAGCAGCCCCATACTAGCGGTCTCCTACAATGAGCAGTTCTTC. It yields the protein CASSPILAVSYNEQFF. Looking up the rest from reference TRBV7-2 and TRBJ2-1 gives the full variable domain: GAGVSQSPSNKVTEKGKDVELRCDPISGHTALYWYRQSLGQGLEFLIYFQGNSAPDKSGLPSDRFSAERTGGSVSTLTIQRTQQEDSAVYLCASSPILAVSYNEQFFGPGTRLTVL.